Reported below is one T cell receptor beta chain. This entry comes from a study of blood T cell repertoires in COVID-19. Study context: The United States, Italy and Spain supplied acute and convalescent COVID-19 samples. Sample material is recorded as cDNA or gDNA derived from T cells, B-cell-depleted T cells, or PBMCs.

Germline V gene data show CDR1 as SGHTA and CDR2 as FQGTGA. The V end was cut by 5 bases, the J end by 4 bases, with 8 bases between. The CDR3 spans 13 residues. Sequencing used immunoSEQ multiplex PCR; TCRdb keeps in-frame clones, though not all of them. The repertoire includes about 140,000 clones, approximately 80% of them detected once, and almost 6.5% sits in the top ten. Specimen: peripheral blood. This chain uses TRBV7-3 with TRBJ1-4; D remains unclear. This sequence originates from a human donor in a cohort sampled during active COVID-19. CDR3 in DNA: TGTGCCAGCAGCCTCGGGGTTAATGAAAAACTGTTTTTT. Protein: CASSLGVNEKLFF.